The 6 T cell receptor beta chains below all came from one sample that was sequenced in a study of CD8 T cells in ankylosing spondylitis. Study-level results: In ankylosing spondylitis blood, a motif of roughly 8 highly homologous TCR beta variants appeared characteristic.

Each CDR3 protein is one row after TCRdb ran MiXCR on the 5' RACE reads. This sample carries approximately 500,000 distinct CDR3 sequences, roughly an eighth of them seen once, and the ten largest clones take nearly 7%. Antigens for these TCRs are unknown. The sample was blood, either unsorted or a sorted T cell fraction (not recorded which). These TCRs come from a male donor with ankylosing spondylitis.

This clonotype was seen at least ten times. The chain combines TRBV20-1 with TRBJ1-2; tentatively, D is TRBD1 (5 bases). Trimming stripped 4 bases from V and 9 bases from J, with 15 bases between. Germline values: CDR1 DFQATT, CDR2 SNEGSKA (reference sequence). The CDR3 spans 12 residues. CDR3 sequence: CSATPRRGSYTF. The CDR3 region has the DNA TGCAGTGCTACCCCTAGAAGGGGAAGCTACACCTTC.

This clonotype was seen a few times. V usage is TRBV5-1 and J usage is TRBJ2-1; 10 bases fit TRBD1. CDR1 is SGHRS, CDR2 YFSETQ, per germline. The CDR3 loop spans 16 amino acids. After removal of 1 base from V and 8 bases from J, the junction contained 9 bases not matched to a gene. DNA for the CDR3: TGCGCCAGCAGCTTGTCCGAGACAGGGGGCGGATATGAGCAGTTCTTC. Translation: CASSLSETGGGYEQFF.

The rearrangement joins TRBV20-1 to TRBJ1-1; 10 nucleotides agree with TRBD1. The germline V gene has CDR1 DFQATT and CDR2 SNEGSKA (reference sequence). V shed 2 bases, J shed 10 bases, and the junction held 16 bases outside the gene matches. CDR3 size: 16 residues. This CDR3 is CSARPLGTGVLAVAFF. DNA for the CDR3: TGCAGTGCTAGACCATTAGGGACAGGGGTTCTTGCGGTAGCTTTCTTT.

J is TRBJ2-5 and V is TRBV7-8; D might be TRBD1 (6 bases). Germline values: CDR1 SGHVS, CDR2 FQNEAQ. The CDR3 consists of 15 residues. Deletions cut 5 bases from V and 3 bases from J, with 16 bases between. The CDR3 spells CASSRDGQTKETQYF. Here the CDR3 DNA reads TGTGCCAGCAGCCGGGATGGACAGACTAAAGAGACCCAGTACTTC.

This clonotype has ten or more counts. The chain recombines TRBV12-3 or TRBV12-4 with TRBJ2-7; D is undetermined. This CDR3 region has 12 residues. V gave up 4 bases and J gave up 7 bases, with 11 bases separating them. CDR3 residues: CASSSRFGEQYV. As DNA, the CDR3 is TGTGCCAGCAGTTCCCGTTTCGGTGAGCAGTACGTC.

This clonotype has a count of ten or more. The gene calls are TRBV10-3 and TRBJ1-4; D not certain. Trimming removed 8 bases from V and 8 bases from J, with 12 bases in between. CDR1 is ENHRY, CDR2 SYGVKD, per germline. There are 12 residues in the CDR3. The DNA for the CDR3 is TGTGCCATCGCCGGTAACGAGGAAAAACTGTTTTTT. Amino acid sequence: CAIAGNEEKLFF.